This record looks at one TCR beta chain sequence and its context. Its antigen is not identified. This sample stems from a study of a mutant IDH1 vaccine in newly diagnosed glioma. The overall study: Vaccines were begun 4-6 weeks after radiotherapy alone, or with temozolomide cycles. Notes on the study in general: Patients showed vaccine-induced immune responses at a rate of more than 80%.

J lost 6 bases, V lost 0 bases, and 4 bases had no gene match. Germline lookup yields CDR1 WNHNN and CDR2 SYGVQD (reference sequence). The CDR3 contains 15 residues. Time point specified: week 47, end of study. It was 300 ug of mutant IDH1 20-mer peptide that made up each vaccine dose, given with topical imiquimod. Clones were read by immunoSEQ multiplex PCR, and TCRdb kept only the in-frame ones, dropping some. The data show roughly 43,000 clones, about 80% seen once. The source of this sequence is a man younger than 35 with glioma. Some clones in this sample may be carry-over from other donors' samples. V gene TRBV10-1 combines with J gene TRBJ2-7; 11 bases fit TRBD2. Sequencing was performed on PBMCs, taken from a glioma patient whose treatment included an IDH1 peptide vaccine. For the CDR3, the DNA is TGCGCCAGCAGTGAGTCACTAGCGGGGGTTGGCGAGCAGTACTTC. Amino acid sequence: CASSESLAGVGEQYF.